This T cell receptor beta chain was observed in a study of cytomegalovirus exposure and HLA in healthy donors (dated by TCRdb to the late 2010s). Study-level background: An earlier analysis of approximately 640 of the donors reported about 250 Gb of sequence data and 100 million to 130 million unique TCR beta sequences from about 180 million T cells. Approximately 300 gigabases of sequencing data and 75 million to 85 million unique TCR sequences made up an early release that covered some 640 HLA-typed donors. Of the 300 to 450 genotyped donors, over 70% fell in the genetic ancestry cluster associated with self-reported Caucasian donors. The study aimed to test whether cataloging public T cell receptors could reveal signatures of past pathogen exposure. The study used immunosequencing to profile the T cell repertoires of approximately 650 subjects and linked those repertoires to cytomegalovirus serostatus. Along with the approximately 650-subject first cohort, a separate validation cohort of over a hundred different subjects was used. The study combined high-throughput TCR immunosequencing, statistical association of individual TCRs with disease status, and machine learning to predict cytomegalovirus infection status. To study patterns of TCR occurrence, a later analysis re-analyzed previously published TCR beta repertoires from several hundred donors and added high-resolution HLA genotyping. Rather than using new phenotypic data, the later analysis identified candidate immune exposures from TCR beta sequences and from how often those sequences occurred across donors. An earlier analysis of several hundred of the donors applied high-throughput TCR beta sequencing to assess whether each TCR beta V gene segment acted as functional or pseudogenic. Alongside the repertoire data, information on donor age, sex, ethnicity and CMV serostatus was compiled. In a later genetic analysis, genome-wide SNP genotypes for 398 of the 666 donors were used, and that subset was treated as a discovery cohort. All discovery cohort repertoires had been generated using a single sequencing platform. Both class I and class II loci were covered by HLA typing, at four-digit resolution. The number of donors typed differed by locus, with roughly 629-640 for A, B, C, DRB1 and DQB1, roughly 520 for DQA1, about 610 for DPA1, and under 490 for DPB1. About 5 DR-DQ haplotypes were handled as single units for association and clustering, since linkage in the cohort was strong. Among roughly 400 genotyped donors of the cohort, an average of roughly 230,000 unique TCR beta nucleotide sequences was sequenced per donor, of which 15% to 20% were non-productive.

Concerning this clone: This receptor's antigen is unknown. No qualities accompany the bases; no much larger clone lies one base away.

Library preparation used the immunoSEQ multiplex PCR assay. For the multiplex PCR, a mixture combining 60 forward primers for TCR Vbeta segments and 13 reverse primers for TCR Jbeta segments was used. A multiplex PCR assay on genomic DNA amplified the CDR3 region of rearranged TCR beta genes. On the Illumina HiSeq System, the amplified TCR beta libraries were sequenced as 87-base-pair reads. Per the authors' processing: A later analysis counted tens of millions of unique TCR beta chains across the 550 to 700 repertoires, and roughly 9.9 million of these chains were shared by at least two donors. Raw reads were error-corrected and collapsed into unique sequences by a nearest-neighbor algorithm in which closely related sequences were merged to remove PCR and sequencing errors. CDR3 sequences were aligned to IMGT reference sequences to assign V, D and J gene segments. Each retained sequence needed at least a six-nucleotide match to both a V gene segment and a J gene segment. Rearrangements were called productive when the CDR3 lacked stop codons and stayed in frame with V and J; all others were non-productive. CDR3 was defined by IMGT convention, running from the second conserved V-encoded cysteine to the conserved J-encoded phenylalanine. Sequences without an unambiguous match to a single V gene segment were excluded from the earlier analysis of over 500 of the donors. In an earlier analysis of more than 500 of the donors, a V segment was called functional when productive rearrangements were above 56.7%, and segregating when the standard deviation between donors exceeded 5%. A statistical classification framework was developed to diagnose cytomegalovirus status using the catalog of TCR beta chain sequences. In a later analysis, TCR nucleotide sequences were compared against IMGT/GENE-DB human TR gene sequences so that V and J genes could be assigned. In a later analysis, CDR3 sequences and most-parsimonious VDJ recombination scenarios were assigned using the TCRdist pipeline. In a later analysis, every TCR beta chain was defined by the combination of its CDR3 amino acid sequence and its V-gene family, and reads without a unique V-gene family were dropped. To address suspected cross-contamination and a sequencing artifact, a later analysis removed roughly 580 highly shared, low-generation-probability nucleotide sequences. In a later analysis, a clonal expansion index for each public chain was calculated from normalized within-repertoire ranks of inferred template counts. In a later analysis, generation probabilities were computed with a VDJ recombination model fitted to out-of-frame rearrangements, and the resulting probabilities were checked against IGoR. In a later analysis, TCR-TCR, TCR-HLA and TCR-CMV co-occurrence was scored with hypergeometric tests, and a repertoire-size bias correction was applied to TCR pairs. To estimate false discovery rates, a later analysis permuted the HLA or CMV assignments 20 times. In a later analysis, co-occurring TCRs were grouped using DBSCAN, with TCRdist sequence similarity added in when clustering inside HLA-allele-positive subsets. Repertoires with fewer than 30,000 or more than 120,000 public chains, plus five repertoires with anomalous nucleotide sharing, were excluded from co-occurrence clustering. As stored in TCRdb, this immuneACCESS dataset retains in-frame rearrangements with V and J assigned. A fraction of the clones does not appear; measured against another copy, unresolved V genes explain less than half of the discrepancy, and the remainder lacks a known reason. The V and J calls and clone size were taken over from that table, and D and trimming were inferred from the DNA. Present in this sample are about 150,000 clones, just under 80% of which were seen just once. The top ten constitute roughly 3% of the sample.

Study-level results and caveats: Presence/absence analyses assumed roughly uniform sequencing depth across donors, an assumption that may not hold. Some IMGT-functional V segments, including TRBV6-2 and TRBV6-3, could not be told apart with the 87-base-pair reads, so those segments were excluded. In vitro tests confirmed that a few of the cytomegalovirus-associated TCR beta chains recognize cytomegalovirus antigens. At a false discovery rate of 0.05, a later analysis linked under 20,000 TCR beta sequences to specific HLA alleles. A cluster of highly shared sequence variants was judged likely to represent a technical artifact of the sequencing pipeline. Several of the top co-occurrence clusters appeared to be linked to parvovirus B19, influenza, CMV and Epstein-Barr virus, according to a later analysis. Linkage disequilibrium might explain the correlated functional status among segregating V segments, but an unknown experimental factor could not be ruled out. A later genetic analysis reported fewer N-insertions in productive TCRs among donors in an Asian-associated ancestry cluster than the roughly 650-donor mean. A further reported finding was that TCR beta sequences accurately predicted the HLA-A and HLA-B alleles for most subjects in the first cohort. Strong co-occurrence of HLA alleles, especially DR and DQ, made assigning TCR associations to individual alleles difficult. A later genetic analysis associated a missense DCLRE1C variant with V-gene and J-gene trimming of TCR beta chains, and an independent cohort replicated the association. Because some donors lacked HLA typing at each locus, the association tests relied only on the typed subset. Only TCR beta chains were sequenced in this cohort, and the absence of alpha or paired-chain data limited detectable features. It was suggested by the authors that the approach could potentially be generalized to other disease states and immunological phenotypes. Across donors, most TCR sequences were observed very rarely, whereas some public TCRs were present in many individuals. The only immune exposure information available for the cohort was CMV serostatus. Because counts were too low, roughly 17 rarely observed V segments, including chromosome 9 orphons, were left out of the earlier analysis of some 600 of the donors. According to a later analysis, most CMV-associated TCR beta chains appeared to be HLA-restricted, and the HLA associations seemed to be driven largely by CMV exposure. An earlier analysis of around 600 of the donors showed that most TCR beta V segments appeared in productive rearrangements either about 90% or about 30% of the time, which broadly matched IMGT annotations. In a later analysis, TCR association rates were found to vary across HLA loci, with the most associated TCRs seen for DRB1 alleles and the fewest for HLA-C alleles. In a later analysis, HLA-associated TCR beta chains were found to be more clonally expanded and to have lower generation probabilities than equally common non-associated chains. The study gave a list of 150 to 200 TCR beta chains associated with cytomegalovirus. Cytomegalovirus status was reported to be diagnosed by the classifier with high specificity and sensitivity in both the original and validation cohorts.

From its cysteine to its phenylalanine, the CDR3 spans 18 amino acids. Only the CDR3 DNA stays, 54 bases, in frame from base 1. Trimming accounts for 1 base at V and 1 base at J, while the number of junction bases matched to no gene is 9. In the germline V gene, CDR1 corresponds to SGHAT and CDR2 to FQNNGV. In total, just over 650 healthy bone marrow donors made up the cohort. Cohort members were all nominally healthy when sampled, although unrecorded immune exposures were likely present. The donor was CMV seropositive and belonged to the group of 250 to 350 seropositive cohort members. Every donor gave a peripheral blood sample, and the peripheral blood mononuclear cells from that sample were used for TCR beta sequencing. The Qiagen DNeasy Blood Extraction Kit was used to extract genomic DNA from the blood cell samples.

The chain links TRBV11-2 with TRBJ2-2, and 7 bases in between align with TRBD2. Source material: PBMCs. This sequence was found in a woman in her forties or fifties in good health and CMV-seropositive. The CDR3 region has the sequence CASSLALGSGRNTGELFF. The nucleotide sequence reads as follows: TGTGCCAGCAGCTTAGCTTTGGGTAGCGGGCGGAACACCGGGGAGCTGTTTTTT.